A selection of T cell receptor beta chains follows, all from one sample in a study of beta chain features in type 1 diabetes. The method was immunoSEQ multiplex PCR; TCRdb's version includes in-frame clones alone and lacks a portion of them. Of over 350,000 clones listed, about 16% are singletons. The sample consisted of naive CD4+ T cells from blood. These receptors all come from a woman aged 18 to 35 in good health. Each CDR3 is given with its conserved first and last residue. D genes are given only for firm matches. Clone size appears in some rows only: once, few, many, or a class for an expanded clone.

d_call	v_call	j_call	clone_size	cdr3_nt	cdr3_aa
.	TRBV21-1	TRBJ1-1	few	TGTGCCAGCAGGAGATCAGGGAACACTGAAGCTTTCTTT	CASRRSGNTEAFF
.	TRBV19	TRBJ2-5	.	TGTGCCAGTAGTGCGGCTAGCGACCAAGAGACCCAGTACTTC	CASSAASDQETQYF
TRBD1	TRBV4-2	TRBJ2-2	.	TGTGCCAGCAGCCCACCGGGACAGGGGTTGGGGGGCCTCGGGGAGCTGTTTTTT	CASSPPGQGLGGLGELFF
.	TRBV4-1	TRBJ1-5	.	TGCGCCAGCAGCCAAGGGAGGGCACCCGCCACCCATAGCAATCAGCCCCAGCATTTT	CASSQGRAPATHSNQPQHF
TRBD1	TRBV30	TRBJ2-1	.	TGTGCCTGGAGTGTAGGGGGCCTTGATGGGAATGAGCAGTTCTTC	CAWSVGGLDGNEQFF
.	TRBV27	TRBJ2-3	few	TGTGCCAGCAGTTTATCGGGGACTCTCGGTACGCAGTATTTT	CASSLSGTLGTQYF
TRBD2	TRBV4-2	TRBJ2-7	.	TGTGCCAGCAGCTCCCGGGGGGACCCCTACGAGCAGTACTTC	CASSSRGDPYEQYF
.	TRBV30	TRBJ2-3	.	TGTGCCTGGAGTGGCGGCCCCTATGTGGATACGCAGTATTTT	CAWSGGPYVDTQYF
TRBD1	TRBV4-3	TRBJ2-2	.	TGCGCCAGCAGCCAAGTGGTTACAGGGGGCGCGAACACCGGGGAGCTGTTTTTT	CASSQVVTGGANTGELFF
.	TRBV18	TRBJ1-1	few	TGTGCCAGCTCACCAACAGGGTTGAACACTGAAGCTTTCTTT	CASSPTGLNTEAFF
.	TRBV11-2	TRBJ2-6	.	TGTGCCAGCAGCTTATTAGCCAGCTCTGGGGCCAACGTCCTGACTTTC	CASSLLASSGANVLTF
.	TRBV6-5	TRBJ2-7	.	TGTGCCAGCAGTTACTCGGCCTCCCTGTACGAGCAGTACTTC	CASSYSASLYEQYF
TRBD2	TRBV4-3	TRBJ2-6	.	TGCGCCAGCAGCCAGCTGGGACTAGCGGGAGTAGGAGGGGCCAACGTCCTGACTTTC	CASSQLGLAGVGGANVLTF
.	TRBV15	TRBJ2-5	.	TGTGCCACCAGCAGTGCGACACTGAAAGAGACCCAGTACTTC	CATSSATLKETQYF
.	TRBV28	TRBJ1-2	few	TGTGCCAGCAGTTTATCCTTCCCTGACTATGGCTACACCTTC	CASSLSFPDYGYTF
TRBD2	TRBV7-2	TRBJ2-5	few	TGTGCCAGCAGCTTAGTGGCTAGCGGGAGAGGGGAGACCCAGTACTTC	CASSLVASGRGETQYF
.	TRBV25-1	TRBJ1-2	.	TGTGCCAGCAGTAAATCGCGGGACAACTATGGCTACACCTTC	CASSKSRDNYGYTF
TRBD2	TRBV6-5	TRBJ2-7	few	TGTGCCAGCGGCCTCGGGAGGGCAACCTACGAGCAGTACTTC	CASGLGRATYEQYF
TRBD1	TRBV7-2	TRBJ1-2	.	TGTGCCAGCAGCTTGACAGGGGTTGACGGCTACACCTTC	CASSLTGVDGYTF
.	TRBV9	TRBJ1-1	few	TGTGCCAGCAGCGTAGATCCTAACAGGAACACTGAAGCTTTCTTT	CASSVDPNRNTEAFF
.	TRBV5-1	TRBJ1-4	.	TGCGCCAGCAGCTTTACCCCAGGGGAGAATGAAAAACTGTTTTTT	CASSFTPGENEKLFF
.	TRBV4-1	TRBJ2-5	.	TGCGCCAGCAGCCAGGAAGAGGGCTTTGCGGGAGAGACCCAGTACTTC	CASSQEEGFAGETQYF
.	TRBV11-2	TRBJ2-3	.	TGTGCCAGCAGCTTACAGGGGATAGATACGCAGTATTTT	CASSLQGIDTQYF
.	TRBV27	TRBJ2-1	.	TGTGCCAGCAGTATTAAGCGGGAGCAGTTCTTC	CASSIKREQFF
.	TRBV30	TRBJ1-5	few	TGTGCCTGGAGTGTACAGGCAGGGCCCAATCAGCCCCAGCATTTT	CAWSVQAGPNQPQHF
TRBD1	TRBV29-1	TRBJ2-7	.	TGCAGCGGTAGTACAGGGGCTAACTACGAGCAGTACTTC	CSGSTGANYEQYF
.	TRBV7-9	TRBJ1-1	few	TGTGCCAGCAGCCCCCAGAGCGGCCAACTGAACACTGAAGCTTTCTTT	CASSPQSGQLNTEAFF
.	TRBV29-1	TRBJ2-7	few	TGCAGCGTTGAAGATCGGGGGACCCCAACCTACGAGCAGTACTTC	CSVEDRGTPTYEQYF
TRBD1	TRBV27	TRBJ1-5	.	TGTGCCAGCGGATACAGGGGGCGGCAGCCCCAGCATTTT	CASGYRGRQPQHF